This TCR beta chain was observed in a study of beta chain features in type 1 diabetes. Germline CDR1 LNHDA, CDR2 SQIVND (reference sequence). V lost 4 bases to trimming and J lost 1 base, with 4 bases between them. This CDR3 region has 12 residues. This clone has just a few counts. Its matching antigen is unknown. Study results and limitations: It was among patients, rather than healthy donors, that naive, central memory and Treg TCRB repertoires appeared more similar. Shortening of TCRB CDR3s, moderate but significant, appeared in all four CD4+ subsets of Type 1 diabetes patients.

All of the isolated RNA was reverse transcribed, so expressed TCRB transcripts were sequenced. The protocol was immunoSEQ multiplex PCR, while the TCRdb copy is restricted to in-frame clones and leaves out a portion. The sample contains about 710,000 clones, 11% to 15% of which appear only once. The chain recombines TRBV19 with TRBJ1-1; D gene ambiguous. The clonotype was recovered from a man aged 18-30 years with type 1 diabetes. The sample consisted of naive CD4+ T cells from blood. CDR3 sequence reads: CASSTGNTEAFF. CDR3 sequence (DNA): TGTGCCAGTAGTACAGGGAACACTGAAGCTTTCTTT. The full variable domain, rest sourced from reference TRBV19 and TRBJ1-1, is DGGITQSPKYLFRKEGQNVTLSCEQNLNHDAMYWYRQDPGQGLRLIYYSQIVNDFQKGDIAEGYSVSREKKESFPLTVTSAQKNPTAFYLCASSTGNTEAFFGQGTRLTVV.